What follows describes a single TCR beta chain. The sample belongs to a study of blood T cell repertoires in COVID-19. Study information: The study drew acute and convalescent COVID-19 samples from the United States, Italy and Spain. In each case, the material was cDNA or gDNA derived from T cells, B-cell-depleted T cells, or PBMCs.

Germline V gene sequence: CDR1 KGHSH, CDR2 LQKENI. The CDR3 extends over 17 amino acids. Between the trimmed V and J ends, which lost 1 base and 3 bases, there was a span of 16 bases. Original analysis: For nucleated cells, counts were estimated from reference gene primer amplification. The data were produced by immunoSEQ multiplex PCR, yet TCRdb's version contains in-frame clones alone and is incomplete. V and J calls and clone size follow that table, whereas D and trimming were derived from the DNA. This sample yields around 200,000 clones, of which 70% to 85% are seen a single time; about 13% belongs to the top ten.

Specimen: peripheral blood. V is TRBV18 and J is TRBJ2-1; D is possibly TRBD1 (6 bases). The sequence was obtained from a man aged 50 or older who had recovered from COVID-19. Here the CDR3 DNA reads TGTGCCAGCTCACCACTCTCAGGGGCTCCTATCTACAATGAGCAGTTCTTC. Translated: CASSPLSGAPIYNEQFF.